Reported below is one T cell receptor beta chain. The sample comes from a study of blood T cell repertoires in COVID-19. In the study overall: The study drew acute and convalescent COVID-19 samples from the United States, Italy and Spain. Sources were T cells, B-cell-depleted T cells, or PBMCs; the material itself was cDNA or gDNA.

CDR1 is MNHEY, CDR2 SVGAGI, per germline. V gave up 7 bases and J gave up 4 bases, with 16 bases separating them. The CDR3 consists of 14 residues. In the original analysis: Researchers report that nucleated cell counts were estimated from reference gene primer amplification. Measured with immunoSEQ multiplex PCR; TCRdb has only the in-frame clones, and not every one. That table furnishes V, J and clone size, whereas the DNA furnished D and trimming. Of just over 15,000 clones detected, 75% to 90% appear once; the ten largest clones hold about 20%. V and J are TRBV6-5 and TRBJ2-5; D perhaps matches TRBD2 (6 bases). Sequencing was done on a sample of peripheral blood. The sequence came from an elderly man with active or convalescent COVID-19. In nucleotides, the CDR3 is TGTGCCAGCATACTCCTGGGAGGTCTAGAGACCCAGTACTTC. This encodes CASILLGGLETQYF.